The 19 T cell receptor beta chains below were found in one sample sequenced in a study of cytomegalovirus exposure and HLA in healthy donors. Method: immunoSEQ multiplex PCR; TCRdb's copy keeps in-frame clones and lacks some. Of around 250,000 clones in the sample, 90% were seen once. Specimen: PBMCs. The receptors derive from a young woman in good health and CMV-seronegative.

The J gene is TRBJ1-1, the V gene TRBV19; 9 nucleotides agree with TRBD1. Germline V gives CDR1 LNHDA, CDR2 SQIVND (reference sequence). V dropped 1 base and J dropped 6; count of bases not matched to a gene: 3. The CDR3 spans 14 residues. The CDR3: CASSIVTGGPEAFF. CDR3 in DNA: TGTGCCAGTAGTATAGTTACAGGGGGCCCTGAAGCTTTCTTT.

This clone was detected once. The J gene is TRBJ1-2, the V gene TRBV14; 8 bases are a match to TRBD1. CDR1 and CDR2 from the germline V gene are SGHDN and FVKESK. Trimming removed 6 bases from V and 10 bases from J; junction bases left unmatched: 10. The CDR3 contains 13 residues. The CDR3 nucleotides read TGTGCCAGCAGAGGGACAGGTGTTCATGACTACACCTTC. Its protein product is CASRGTGVHDYTF.

The chain is built from TRBV5-4 and TRBJ2-3; the match to TRBD1 covers 10 bases. The CDR3 is 15 amino acids. V dropped 3 bases and J dropped 0; count of bases not matched to a gene: 1. Germline CDR1 SGHNT, CDR2 YYREEE (reference sequence). The CDR3 DNA reads as TGTGCCAGCAGCTGGGGACAGGGGAGCACAGATACGCAGTATTTT. It codes for CASSWGQGSTDTQYF.

This chain joins TRBV10-3 and TRBJ1-3; D is ambiguous. Germline V gene lookup returns CDR1 ENHRY and CDR2 SYGVKD. V lost 6 bases to trimming and J lost 0 bases, with 12 bases between them. There are 15 residues in the CDR3. This CDR3 reads CAISGAGRSGNTIYF. CDR3 nucleotides: TGTGCCATCAGCGGAGCTGGTCGCTCTGGAAACACCATATATTTT.

The genes are TRBV27 and TRBJ1-6, with D unresolved. This CDR3 has 15 amino acids. Germline assignment: CDR1 MNHEY and CDR2 SMNVEV (reference sequence). Trimming pared 2 bases from V and 7 bases from J, leaving 12 bases between. The CDR3 is CASSLAWQANSPLHF. The CDR3 DNA reads as TGTGCCAGCAGTTTAGCTTGGCAGGCGAATTCACCCCTCCACTTT.

The J gene is TRBJ2-3, the V gene TRBV7-8; D possibly corresponds to TRBD1 (6 bases). Germline V gene data show CDR1 as SGHVS and CDR2 as FQNEAQ. With 3 bases removed from V and 5 bases from J, the gap between germline ends came to 9 bases. This CDR3 comprises 13 residues. The CDR3 bases are TGTGCCAGCAGCTTCGGACAGATAGATACGCAGTATTTT. Translation: CASSFGQIDTQYF. Looking up the rest from reference TRBV7-8 and TRBJ2-3 gives the full variable domain: GAGVSQSPRYKVAKRGQDVALRCDPISGHVSLFWYQQALGQGPEFLTYFQNEAQLDKSGLPSDRFFAERPEGSVSTLKIQRTQQEDSAVYLCASSFGQIDTQYFGPGTRLTVL.

V gene TRBV4-1 combines with J gene TRBJ1-5; D possibly corresponds to TRBD1 (6 bases). Germline V lookup: CDR1 MGHRA, CDR2 YSYEKL. The length of the CDR3 is 16 residues. The V end was cut by 0 bases, the J end by 6 bases, with 15 bases between. CDR3 in DNA: TGCGCCAGCAGCCAAGATCACCAGGGGAAGAGTCAGCCCCAGCATTTT. Protein sequence: CASSQDHQGKSQPQHF.

This clone appeared a single time. CDR3 sequence: CASSFLVDEQFF. CDR3 nucleotides: TGTGCCAGCAGCTTCCTTGTCGATGAGCAGTTCTTC. The rearrangement joins TRBV5-6 to TRBJ2-1; D remains ambiguous. Deletions cut 2 bases from V and 8 bases from J, with 8 bases between. The length of the CDR3 is 12 residues. Germline V gene lookup returns CDR1 SGHDT and CDR2 YYEEEE.

The chain is built from TRBV21-1 and TRBJ1-6. TRBV21-1 corresponds to a pseudogene. The CDR3 consists of 10 residues. The CDR3 bases are TGTGCCAGCACCTGGCGGGACCTCCACTTT. Its protein is CASTWRDLHF.

The V and J genes are TRBV6-1 and TRBJ2-3, with TRBD2 as a possible D gene (5 bases). Trimming cost V 7 bases and J 1 base, with 15 bases left between them. This CDR3 has 15 amino acids. CDR1 MNHNS and CDR2 SASEGT come from the germline V gene. The CDR3 loop reads CASTEGGVGTDTQYF. The CDR3 DNA sequence: TGTGCCAGCACCGAAGGAGGAGTCGGCACAGATACGCAGTATTTT.

The V and J genes are TRBV19 and TRBJ2-5; the D gene is possibly TRBD2 (6 bases). This CDR3 is 15 amino acids long. CDR1 is LNHDA, CDR2 SQIVND, per germline (reference sequence). V shed 7 bases and J shed 2 bases, with 17 bases lying between them. The CDR3 sequence: CASTASGVRQETQYF. The CDR3 DNA sequence: TGTGCCAGTACGGCGTCGGGGGTGCGACAAGAGACCCAGTACTTC.

Only one count was recorded for this clone. V usage is TRBV5-1 and J usage is TRBJ1-2; the match to TRBD1 covers 8 bases. J lost 4 bases, V lost 0 bases, and 5 bases had no gene match. This CDR3 has 15 residues. Germline V gives CDR1 SGHRS, CDR2 YFSETQ. The CDR3 DNA sequence: TGCGCCAGCAGCTTGGCCGGACAGGGCTCCTATGGCTACACCTTC. Translated, it gives CASSLAGQGSYGYTF.

This clone showed up just once. The rearrangement uses TRBV4-3 and TRBJ1-4; tentative D call: TRBD1 (5 bases). The V end lost 4 bases, the J end lost 4 bases, and 7 bases lay between the germline ends. CDR1 is LGHNA, CDR2 YSLEER, per germline. The CDR3 loop spans 13 amino acids. The CDR3 DNA follows: TGCGCCAGCAGCCGGAGGGGTAATGAAAAACTGTTTTTT. Translating gives CASSRRGNEKLFF.

The gene calls are TRBV5-6 and TRBJ2-7, with TRBD1 as a possible D gene (5 bases). The CDR3 extends over 15 amino acids. V lost 3 bases and J 3 bases, leaving 16 bases between the germline ends. Per germline, CDR1 SGHDT and CDR2 YYEEEE. The CDR3 protein is CASSSTETLNYEQYV. The CDR3 region has the DNA TGTGCCAGCAGCTCGACAGAGACTTTGAACTACGAGCAGTACGTC.

The chain links TRBV7-6 to TRBJ2-7; 8 bases are shared with TRBD1. J gave up 2 bases and V 2 bases, and 5 bases lay outside the gene matches. CDR3 length: 15 amino acids. Germline V gives CDR1 SGHVS, CDR2 FNYEAQ. CDR3 sequence reads: CASSLTPDRAYEQYF. The CDR3, as DNA: TGTGCCAGCAGCTTAACTCCGGACAGGGCCTACGAGCAGTACTTC.

This chain links TRBV6-5 with TRBJ1-3; D is perhaps TRBD1 (6 bases). Looked up from germline, CDR1 is MNHEY and CDR2 is SVGAGI. Trimming took 7 bases from V and 2 from J, leaving 15 bases between them. The CDR3 is made up of 15 amino acids. CDR3: CASKIQGGTGNTIYF. Written as DNA, the CDR3 is TGTGCCAGCAAGATACAGGGAGGGACTGGAAACACCATATATTTT.

This chain uses TRBV5-4 with TRBJ2-5; TRBD1 matches 8 bases. CDR1 is SGHNT, CDR2 YYREEE, per germline (reference sequence). The V segment lost 4 bases and the J segment 5 bases; nucleotides outside the gene matches: 10. The CDR3 is 15 amino acids. The CDR3: CASSPGQGRAETQYF. CDR3 nucleotide sequence: TGTGCCAGCAGCCCAGGACAGGGTAGGGCTGAGACCCAGTACTTC. Together with reference TRBV5-4 and TRBJ2-5, the CDR3 gives the full variable domain: ETGVTQSPTHLIKTRGQQVTLRCSSQSGHNTVSWYQQALGQGPQFIFQYYREEENGRGNFPPRFSGLQFPNYSSELNVNALELDDSALYLCASSPGQGRAETQYFGPGTRLLVL.

V gene TRBV4-1 combines with J gene TRBJ2-3; 9 bases are a match to TRBD1. The germline V gene has CDR1 MGHRA and CDR2 YSYEKL. The CDR3 extends over 15 amino acids. The trim removed 4 bases at V and 6 bases at J, leaving 8 bases unmatched. In DNA form, the CDR3 reads TGCGCCAGCAGCCCCCTGGGACAGGGTGGCGATACGCAGTATTTT. This sequence encodes CASSPLGQGGDTQYF.

This clone appeared once. CDR3: CASSPPGQSYGYTF. In DNA, the CDR3 is TGTGCCAGCAGTCCCCCGGGACAGTCCTATGGCTACACCTTC. V gene TRBV27 combines with J gene TRBJ1-2; 7 nucleotides line up with TRBD1. The CDR3 is 14 amino acids. Germline V lookup: CDR1 MNHEY, CDR2 SMNVEV (reference sequence). V was clipped by 5 bases and J by 4 bases; unmatched bases: 7.